The present entry profiles one T cell receptor (beta chain) with its context. Its cognate antigen is unknown. The data stem from a study of OX40 agonist ivuxolimab in advanced cancers. Overall study context: Every 2 weeks, patients got intravenous ivuxolimab at one of six dose levels (0.01-10 mg/kg). Enrolled patients in dose escalation had cancers that were hepatocellular carcinoma, melanoma, renal cell or head and neck cancer. Findings and limits, study-wide: At doses 0.1 to 3.0 mg/kg, CD4+ and CD8+ clones expanded.

The length of the CDR3 is 13 residues. Germline assignment: CDR1 MDHEN and CDR2 SYDVKM. V was trimmed by 5 bases and J by 6 bases, leaving 10 bases between them. Assay: immunoSEQ multiplex PCR; the TCRdb copy retains only in-frame clones and omits some. The data show about 86,000 clones, with roughly 89% seen just once and approximately 1.5% held by the top ten. The sample was CD4+ or CD8+ T cells sorted from blood, taken in a trial of the OX40 agonist ivuxolimab. The chain combines TRBV28 with TRBJ1-4, with D uncertain. This clonotype was sampled from an adult with an advanced solid tumor such as melanoma, head and neck, liver or kidney cancer. The CDR3 nucleotides read TGTGCCAGCAGTCCGACGAGGGATGAAAAACTGTTTTTT. This encodes CASSPTRDEKLFF. Full variable domain (remainder filled in from reference TRBV28 and TRBJ1-4): DVKVTQSSRYLVKRTGEKVFLECVQDMDHENMFWYRQDPGLGLRLIYFSYDVKMKEKGDIPEGYSVSREKKERFSLILESASTNQTSMYLCASSPTRDEKLFFGSGTQLSVL.